One sample yielded the 9 T cell receptor beta chains listed below, sequenced in a study of T cells after yellow fever vaccination. TCRdb re-called the 5' RACE reads through MiXCR, storing one row per CDR3 protein. The sample has 200,000 to 300,000 distinct CDR3 sequences, less than 7.5% seen once. The sample consisted of CD4+ T cells sorted from PBMCs, taken on the day of the yellow fever booster vaccination. Source of these receptors: a man aged 25 to 45 who received the YFV17D yellow fever vaccine.

This clonotype was seen repeatedly, ten times or more. The chain uses TRBV3-1 and TRBJ2-7, with 9 positions matching TRBD1. V lost 10 bases and J lost 2; bases outside the gene matches: 6. The CDR3 consists of 13 residues. CDR1 LGHDT and CDR2 YNNKEL come from the germline V gene (reference sequence). The CDR3 spells CATTTGGAYEQYF. For the CDR3, the DNA is TGTGCCACTACGACAGGGGGGGCCTACGAGCAGTACTTC.

V gene TRBV28 combines with J gene TRBJ2-2; TRBD1 aligns across 9 bases. Germline CDR1 reads MDHEN; CDR2 reads SYDVKM. V shed 5 bases, J shed 12 bases, and the junction held 4 bases outside the gene matches. There are 12 residues in the CDR3. The CDR3 DNA follows: TGTGCCAGCAGTCTCGGACAGGGGCAGCTGTTTTTT. This gives the protein CASSLGQGQLFF.

The rearrangement joins TRBV11-3 to TRBJ2-1; tentative D call: TRBD1 (6 bases). Germline loops: CDR1 SGHNT, CDR2 YENEEA. Trimming left V 5 bases short and J 4 bases short, with 15 bases between. This CDR3 is 15 amino acids long. For the CDR3, the DNA is TGTGCCAGCAGCGCCAGGGGTGTACCGTACAATGAGCAGTTCTTC. It encodes CASSARGVPYNEQFF.

This clonotype was seen a few times. The V and J genes are TRBV6-5 and TRBJ2-3, with D unclear. Germline values: CDR1 MNHEY, CDR2 SVGAGI. The CDR3 covers 12 residues. Trimming took 7 bases from V and 6 from J, leaving 11 bases between them. CDR3 sequence reads: CASTTTSDTQYF. For the CDR3, the DNA is TGTGCCAGCACTACTACTTCGGATACGCAGTATTTT.

J is TRBJ1-1 and V is TRBV7-2; 8 positions match TRBD1. The V segment lost 7 bases and the J segment 0 bases; nucleotides outside the gene matches: 4. Per germline, CDR1 SGHTA and CDR2 FQGNSA. CDR3 length: 14 amino acids. CDR3 nucleotide sequence: TGTGCCAGCACACAGGGGGTTATGAACACTGAAGCTTTCTTT. Its translation: CASTQGVMNTEAFF.

The chain joins TRBV29-1 to TRBJ2-3; TRBD2 matches at 13 bases. The germline gives CDR1 SQVTM, CDR2 ANQGSEA. Trimming removed 5 bases from V and 4 bases from J; junction bases left unmatched: 6. There are 15 residues in the CDR3. CDR3 DNA: TGCAGCGTTTCCGGACTAGCGGGAGCCGCAGATACGCAGTATTTT. Residues: CSVSGLAGAADTQYF.

The chain combines TRBV7-2 with TRBJ1-2, with D tentatively TRBD1 (5 bases). Germline V CDR1 and CDR2: SGHTA, FQGNSA. V shed 5 bases and J shed 7 bases, with 14 bases lying between them. CDR3 length: 13 amino acids. The chain's CDR3 is CASSGDRGSGYTF. The CDR3 DNA reads as TGTGCCAGCAGCGGGGATAGGGGAAGTGGCTACACCTTC.

There are many counts of this clonotype. The gene calls are TRBV5-6 and TRBJ2-7, with 9 nucleotides matching TRBD1. The ends lost 0 bases at V and 1 base at J; junction bases unmatched: 8. The CDR3 contains 17 residues. Germline CDR1 and CDR2: SGHDT and YYEEEE. CDR3 sequence reads: CASSLARDREYSYEQYF. CDR3 in DNA: TGTGCCAGCAGCTTGGCCCGGGACAGGGAGTATTCCTACGAGCAGTACTTC. Drawing the rest from reference TRBV5-6 and TRBJ2-7, the complete variable domain is DAGVTQSPTHLIKTRGQQVTLRCSPKSGHDTVSWYQQALGQGPQFIFQYYEEEERQRGNFPDRFSGHQFPNYSSELNVNALLLGDSALYLCASSLARDREYSYEQYFGPGTRLTVT.

V gene TRBV2 combines with J gene TRBJ2-3; D is undetermined. This CDR3 spans 15 amino acids. Deletions cut 5 bases from V and 3 bases from J, with 15 bases between. Germline V lookup: CDR1 SNHLY, CDR2 FYNNEI. CDR3 region: CASSRSPLVTDTQYF. CDR3 DNA: TGTGCCAGCAGTCGGTCGCCCCTGGTGACAGATACGCAGTATTTT. The full variable domain, completed using reference TRBV2 and TRBJ2-3, is EPEVTQTPSHQVTQMGQEVILRCVPISNHLYFYWYRQILGQKVEFLVSFYNNEISEKSEIFDDQFSVERPDGSNFTLKIRSTKLEDSAMYFCASSRSPLVTDTQYFGPGTRLTVL.